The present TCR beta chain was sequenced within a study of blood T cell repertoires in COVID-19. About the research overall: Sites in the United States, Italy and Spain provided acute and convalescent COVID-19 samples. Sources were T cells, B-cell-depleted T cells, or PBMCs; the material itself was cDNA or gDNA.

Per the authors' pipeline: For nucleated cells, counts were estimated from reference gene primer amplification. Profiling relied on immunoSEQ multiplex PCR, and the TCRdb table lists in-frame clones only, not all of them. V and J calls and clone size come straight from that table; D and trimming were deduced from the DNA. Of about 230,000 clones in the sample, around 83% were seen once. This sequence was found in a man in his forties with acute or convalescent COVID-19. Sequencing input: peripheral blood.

CDR3 bases: TGCGCCAGCAGCTCCGCGGCCCAAGAGACCCAGTACTTC. Protein product: CASSSAAQETQYF. The chain uses TRBV5-1 and TRBJ2-5; the D is unclear. Per germline, CDR1 SGHRS and CDR2 YFSETQ. CDR3 size: 13 residues. Between the trimmed V and J ends, which lost 3 bases and 1 base, there was a span of 7 bases.